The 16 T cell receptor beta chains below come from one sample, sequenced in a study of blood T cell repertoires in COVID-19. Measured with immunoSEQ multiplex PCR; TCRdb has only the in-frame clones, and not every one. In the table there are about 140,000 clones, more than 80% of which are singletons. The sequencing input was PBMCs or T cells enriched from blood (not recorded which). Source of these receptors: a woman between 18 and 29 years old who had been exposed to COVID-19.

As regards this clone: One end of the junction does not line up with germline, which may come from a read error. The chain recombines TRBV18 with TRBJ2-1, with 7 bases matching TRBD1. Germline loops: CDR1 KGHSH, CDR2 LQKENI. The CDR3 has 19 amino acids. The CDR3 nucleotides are TGTGCCAGCTCACCGCGCCGGGACAGCCTTTACAGGGACGTAAATGGGCAGTTCTTC. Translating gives CASSPRRDSLYRDVNGQFF.

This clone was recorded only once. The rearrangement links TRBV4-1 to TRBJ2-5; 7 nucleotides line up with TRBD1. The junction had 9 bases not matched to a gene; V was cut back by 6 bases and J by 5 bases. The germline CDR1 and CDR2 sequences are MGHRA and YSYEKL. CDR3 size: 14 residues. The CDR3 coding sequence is TGCGCCAGCAGGCCACTGACAGGGACGGAGACCCAGTACTTC. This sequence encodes CASRPLTGTETQYF.

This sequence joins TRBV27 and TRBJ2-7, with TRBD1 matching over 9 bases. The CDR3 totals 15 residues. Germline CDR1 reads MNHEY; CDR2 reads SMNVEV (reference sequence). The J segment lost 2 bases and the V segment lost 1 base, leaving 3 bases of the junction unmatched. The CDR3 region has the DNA TGTGCCAGCAGTTTATTGGGACAGGGCACCTACGAGCAGTACTTC. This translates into CASSLLGQGTYEQYF.

CDR3 nucleotides: TGTGCCAGCAGTTCCATCGGACAGCCGGGCACCGGGGAGCTGTTTTTT. Translating gives CASSSIGQPGTGELFF. This sequence joins TRBV28 and TRBJ2-2; tentative D call: TRBD1 (6 bases). The CDR3 loop spans 16 amino acids. Looked up from germline, CDR1 is MDHEN and CDR2 is SYDVKM. V shed 4 bases and J shed 4 bases, with 16 bases lying between them. Based on the CDR3 plus reference TRBV28 and TRBJ2-2, the full variable domain is DVKVTQSSRYLVKRTGEKVFLECVQDMDHENMFWYRQDPGLGLRLIYFSYDVKMKEKGDIPEGYSVSREKKERFSLILESASTNQTSMYLCASSSIGQPGTGELFFGEGSRLTVL.

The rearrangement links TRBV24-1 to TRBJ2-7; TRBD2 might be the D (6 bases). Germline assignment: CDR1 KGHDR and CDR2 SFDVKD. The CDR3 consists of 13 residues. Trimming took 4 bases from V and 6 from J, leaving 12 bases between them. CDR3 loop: CATSESTSLEQYF. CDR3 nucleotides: TGTGCCACCAGTGAATCGACTAGTCTCGAGCAGTACTTC.

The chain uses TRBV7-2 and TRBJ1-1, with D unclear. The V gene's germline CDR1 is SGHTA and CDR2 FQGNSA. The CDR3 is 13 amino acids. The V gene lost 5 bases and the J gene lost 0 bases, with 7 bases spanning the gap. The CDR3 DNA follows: TGTGCCAGCAGCCCCCACATGAACACTGAAGCTTTCTTT. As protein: CASSPHMNTEAFF.

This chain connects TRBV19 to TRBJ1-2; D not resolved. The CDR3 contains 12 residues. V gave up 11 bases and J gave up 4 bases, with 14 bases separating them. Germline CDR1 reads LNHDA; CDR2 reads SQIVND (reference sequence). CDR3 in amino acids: CAASAAFYGYTF. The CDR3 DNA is TGTGCCGCCTCGGCGGCCTTCTATGGCTACACCTTC. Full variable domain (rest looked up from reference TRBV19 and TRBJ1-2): DGGITQSPKYLFRKEGQNVTLSCEQNLNHDAMYWYRQDPGQGLRLIYYSQIVNDFQKGDIAEGYSVSREKKESFPLTVTSAQKNPTAFYLCAASAAFYGYTFGSGTRLTVV.

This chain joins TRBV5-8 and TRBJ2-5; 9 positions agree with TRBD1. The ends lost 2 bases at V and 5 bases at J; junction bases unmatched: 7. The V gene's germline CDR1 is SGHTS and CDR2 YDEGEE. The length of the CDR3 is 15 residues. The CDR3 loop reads CASSFGTGLWETQYF. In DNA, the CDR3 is TGTGCCAGCAGCTTCGGGACAGGGCTTTGGGAGACCCAGTACTTC. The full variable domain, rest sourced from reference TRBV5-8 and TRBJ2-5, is EAGVTQSPTHLIKTRGQQATLRCSPISGHTSVYWYQQALGLGLQFLLWYDEGEERNRGNFPPRFSGRQFPNYSSELNVNALELEDSALYLCASSFGTGLWETQYFGPGTRLLVL.

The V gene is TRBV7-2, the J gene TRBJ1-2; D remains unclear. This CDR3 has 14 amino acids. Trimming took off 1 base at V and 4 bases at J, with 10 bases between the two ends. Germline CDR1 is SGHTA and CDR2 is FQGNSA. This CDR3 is CASSLDQGSYGYTF. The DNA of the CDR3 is TGTGCCAGCAGCTTAGACCAAGGGAGCTATGGCTACACCTTC.

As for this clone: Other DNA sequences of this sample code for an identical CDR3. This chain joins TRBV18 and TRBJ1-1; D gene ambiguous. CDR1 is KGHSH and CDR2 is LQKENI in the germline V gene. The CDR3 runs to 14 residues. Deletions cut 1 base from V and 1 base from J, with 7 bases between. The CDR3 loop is CASSPRRGNTEAFF. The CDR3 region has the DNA TGTGCCAGCTCACCACGGCGGGGGAACACTGAAGCTTTCTTT. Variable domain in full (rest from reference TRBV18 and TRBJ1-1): NAGVMQNPRHLVRRRGQEARLRCSPMKGHSHVYWYRQLPEEGLKFMVYLQKENIIDESGMPKERFSAEFPKEGPSILRIQQVVRGDSAAYFCASSPRRGNTEAFFGQGTRLTVV.

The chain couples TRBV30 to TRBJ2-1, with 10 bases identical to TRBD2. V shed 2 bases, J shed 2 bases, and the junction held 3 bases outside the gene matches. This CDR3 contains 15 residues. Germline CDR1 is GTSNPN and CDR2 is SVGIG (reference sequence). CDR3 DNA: TGTGCCTGGAGTCAAGCGGGAGGGGCCTACAATGAGCAGTTCTTC. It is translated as CAWSQAGGAYNEQFF.

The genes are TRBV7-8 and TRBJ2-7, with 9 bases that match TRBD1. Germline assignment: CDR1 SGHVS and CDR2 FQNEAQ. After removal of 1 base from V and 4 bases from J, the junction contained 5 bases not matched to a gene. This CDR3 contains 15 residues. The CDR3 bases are TGTGCCAGCAGCTTAGGATCGGGACAGGGATACGAGCAGTACTTC. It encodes CASSLGSGQGYEQYF.

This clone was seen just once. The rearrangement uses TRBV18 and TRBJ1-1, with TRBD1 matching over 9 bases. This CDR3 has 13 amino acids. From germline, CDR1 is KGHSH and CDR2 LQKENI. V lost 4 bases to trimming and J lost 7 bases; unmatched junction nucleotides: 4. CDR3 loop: CASSLQGAGEAFF. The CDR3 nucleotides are TGTGCCAGCTCACTACAGGGGGCAGGTGAAGCTTTCTTT.

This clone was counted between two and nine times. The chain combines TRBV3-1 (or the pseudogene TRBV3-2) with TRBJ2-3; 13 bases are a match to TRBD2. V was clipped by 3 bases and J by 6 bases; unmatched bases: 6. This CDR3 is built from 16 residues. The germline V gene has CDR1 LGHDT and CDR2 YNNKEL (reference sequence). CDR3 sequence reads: CASSHLRTSGSDTQYF. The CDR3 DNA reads TGTGCCAGCAGCCACCTTCGGACTAGCGGGAGTGATACGCAGTATTTT.

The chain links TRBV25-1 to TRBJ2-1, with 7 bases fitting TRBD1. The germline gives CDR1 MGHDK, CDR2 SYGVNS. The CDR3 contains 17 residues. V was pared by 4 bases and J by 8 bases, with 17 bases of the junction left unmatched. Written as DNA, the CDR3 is TGTGCCAGCAGTGCGTATCAAGAGACAGGGTTGGCAGATGAGCAGTTCTTC. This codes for CASSAYQETGLADEQFF.

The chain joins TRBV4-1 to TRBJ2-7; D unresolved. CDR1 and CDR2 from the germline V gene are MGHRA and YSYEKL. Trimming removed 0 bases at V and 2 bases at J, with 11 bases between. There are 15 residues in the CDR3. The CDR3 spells CASSQDQVRAYEQYF. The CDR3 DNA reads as TGCGCCAGCAGCCAAGATCAAGTCCGGGCCTACGAGCAGTACTTC.